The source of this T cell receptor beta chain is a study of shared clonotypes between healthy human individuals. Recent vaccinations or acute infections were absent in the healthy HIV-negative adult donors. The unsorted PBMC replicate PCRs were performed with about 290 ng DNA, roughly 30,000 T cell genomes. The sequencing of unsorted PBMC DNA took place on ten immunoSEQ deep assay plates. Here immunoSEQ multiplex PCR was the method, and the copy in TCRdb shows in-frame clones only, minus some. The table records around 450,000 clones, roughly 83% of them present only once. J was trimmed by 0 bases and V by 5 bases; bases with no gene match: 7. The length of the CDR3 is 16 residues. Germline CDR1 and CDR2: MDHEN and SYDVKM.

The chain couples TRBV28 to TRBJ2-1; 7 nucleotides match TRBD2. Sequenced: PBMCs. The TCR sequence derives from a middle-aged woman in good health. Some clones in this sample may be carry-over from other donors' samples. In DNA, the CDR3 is TGTGCCAGCAGTACCCTGCGCGGGAGCTCCTACAATGAGCAGTTCTTC. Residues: CASSTLRGSSYNEQFF.